This TCR beta chain was sequenced for a study of T-cell reconstitution after alpha-beta-depleted transplantation in children. Unique molecular identifiers featured in how the TCRbeta library was prepared. TCRdb re-called the PCR reads through MiXCR, storing one row per CDR3 protein. The table includes nearly 350,000 distinct CDR3 sequences, 16% detected once. For this clonotype: Its target is not known.

The study, taken as a whole, reports: Where some patients showed high TCRbeta diversity at day 60, it came from recipient T cells and thymic progenitors that had survived.

The trim removed 3 bases at V and 1 base at J, leaving 10 bases unmatched. The germline gives CDR1 LGHDT, CDR2 YNNKEL (reference sequence). This CDR3 region has 17 residues. The receptor's source is a male patient aged 2-10 years who had a stem cell transplant for acute lymphoblastic leukemia, so the T cells may come from the graft donor. J is TRBJ1-1 and V is TRBV3-1; 8 bases fit TRBD1. The sample was PBMCs, mostly from graft donor cells, taken 360 days after TCRalphabeta/CD19-depleted stem cell transplant. The CDR3 reads CASSHLQGDIWNTEAFF. For the CDR3, the DNA is TGTGCCAGCAGCCATCTACAGGGGGATATTTGGAACACTGAAGCTTTCTTT.